The 4 T cell receptor beta chains below all came from one sample that was sequenced in a study of blood T cell repertoires in COVID-19. Method: immunoSEQ multiplex PCR; TCRdb's copy keeps in-frame clones and lacks some. In the table there are around 100,000 clones, just over 85% of which are singletons. Sequenced: peripheral blood. Source of these receptors: a human donor in a cohort sampled during active COVID-19.

The V call is TRBV11-2, the J call TRBJ2-2, with D possibly matching TRBD2 (5 bases). CDR3 length equals 14 residues. Germline assignment: CDR1 SGHAT and CDR2 FQNNGV. V was trimmed by 5 bases and J by 4 bases, leaving 11 bases between them. This CDR3 is CASSDLGSTGELFF. The CDR3 DNA reads as TGTGCCAGCAGCGACCTGGGGAGCACCGGGGAGCTGTTTTTT.

V and J are TRBV21-1 and TRBJ2-1; the table's D call TRBD2 went unverified against the DNA. TRBV21-1 is a documented pseudogene. The CDR3 has 17 amino acids. The CDR3 DNA sequence: TGTGCCAGCAGCAAGTCTAGCGGGAGGGGGGGCTACAATGAGCAGTTCTTC. It translates to CASSKSSGRGGYNEQFF.

The CDR3 nucleotides read TGTGCCAGCAGTTACGGCCCAGACTACGAGCAGTACTTC. This encodes CASSYGPDYEQYF. The chain links TRBV6-5 to TRBJ2-7; D gene uncertain. V was shortened by 2 bases and J by 3 bases, with 8 bases between the two germline ends. The germline CDR1 and CDR2 sequences are MNHEY and SVGAGI. The CDR3 length is 13 residues.

CDR3 nucleotide sequence: TGTGCCAGCAGTGACCCGAATCAGCCCCAGCATTTT. It yields the protein CASSDPNQPQHF. The chain uses TRBV2 and TRBJ1-5; no reliable D call. This CDR3 is 12 amino acids long. Germline CDR1 SNHLY, CDR2 FYNNEI. V lost 3 bases to trimming and J lost 4 bases, with 4 bases between them.